The source of this T cell receptor beta chain is a study of blood T cell repertoires in COVID-19. Turning to the study itself: Donors in the United States, Italy and Spain gave samples during acute or convalescent COVID-19.

Measured with immunoSEQ multiplex PCR; TCRdb has only the in-frame clones, and not every one. Of some 200,000 clones listed, about 90% were seen once; the top ten hold about 3.1%. V lost 5 bases and J 1 base, leaving 15 bases between the germline ends. This CDR3 comprises 17 residues. Germline CDR1 reads SNHLY; CDR2 reads FYNNEI. This clonotype originated in a woman aged 50 to 60 in a cohort exposed to, infected with or recovered from COVID-19 (not recorded which). Material: PBMCs or T cells enriched from blood (not recorded which). J is TRBJ2-6 and V is TRBV2, with D uncertain. CDR3 protein: CASSRHPTASGANVLTF. DNA for the CDR3: TGTGCCAGCAGTAGACATCCTACGGCGTCTGGGGCCAACGTCCTGACTTTC.